The 20 T cell receptor beta chains in this list originate from one sample, sequenced in a study of blood T cell repertoires in COVID-19. Only in-frame clones appear in the TCRdb table, and some are missing; sequencing was by immunoSEQ multiplex PCR. The repertoire includes fewer than 500,000 clones, 80% to 90% of them detected once, and 0.95% to 1.2% sits in the top ten. The specimen was PBMCs or T cells enriched from blood (not recorded which). The receptors originated from a man between 25 and 39 years old who had recovered from COVID-19.

The rearrangement uses TRBV24-1 and TRBJ2-3, with D possibly TRBD2 on 6 matching bases. CDR3 length equals 15 residues. Germline V lookup: CDR1 KGHDR, CDR2 SFDVKD. Deletions cut 4 bases from V and 5 bases from J, with 15 bases between. CDR3 loop: CATSEGGGMRDTQYF. DNA for the CDR3: TGTGCCACCAGTGAGGGAGGAGGGATGAGAGATACGCAGTATTTT.

The chain combines TRBV2 with TRBJ1-2; D not certain. V was clipped by 2 bases and J by 0 bases, with 13 bases between them. Per the germline V gene, CDR1 is SNHLY and CDR2 is FYNNEI. This CDR3 has 16 residues. CDR3 coding DNA: TGTGCCAGCAGTGAACTCATTGGACTAGCTAACTATGGCTACACCTTC. Translating gives CASSELIGLANYGYTF.

The chain joins TRBV2 to TRBJ1-4; 8 bases fit TRBD1. Germline CDR1 reads SNHLY; CDR2 reads FYNNEI. There are 15 residues in the CDR3. Trimming cost V 6 bases and J 6 bases; bases outside gene matches: 9. The CDR3 nucleotides are TGTGCCAGCAGACCAACACAGGGGGGATATGAAAAACTGTTTTTT. Protein product: CASRPTQGGYEKLFF.

This chain joins TRBV27 and TRBJ2-3, with D unresolved. V gave up 7 bases and J gave up 5 bases, with 10 bases separating them. This CDR3 comprises 12 residues. The germline V gene encodes CDR1 MNHEY and CDR2 SMNVEV (reference sequence). This CDR3 is CASKFPRDTQYF. CDR3 DNA sequence: TGTGCCAGCAAATTTCCTCGAGATACGCAGTATTTT.

CDR3 residues: CSVEDNGGARGYTF. CDR3 sequence (DNA): TGCAGCGTTGAAGATAATGGGGGCGCACGAGGCTACACCTTC. V usage is TRBV29-1 and J usage is TRBJ1-2; a weak D match, TRBD1 (6 bases). CDR3 length: 14 amino acids. Per germline, CDR1 SQVTM and CDR2 ANQGSEA. Deletions cut 0 bases from V and 8 bases from J, with 16 bases between.

The chain employs TRBV28 and TRBJ1-5; D is undetermined. CDR1 is MDHEN, CDR2 SYDVKM, per germline. V was trimmed by 10 bases and J by 4 bases, leaving 14 bases between them. CDR3 length equals 13 residues. This CDR3 reads CATTFVRNQPQHF. DNA for the CDR3: TGTGCCACGACTTTTGTTAGAAATCAGCCCCAGCATTTT.

This chain uses TRBV10-3 with TRBJ1-1, with TRBD1 matching 7 bases. The length of the CDR3 is 15 residues. Germline V CDR1 and CDR2: ENHRY, SYGVKD. With V trimmed by 10 bases and J by 4 bases, 15 bases remained unmatched. Written as DNA, the CDR3 is TGTGCCACCAAACAGGGGTCGGGGACAGTCACTGAAGCTTTCTTT. Encoded protein: CATKQGSGTVTEAFF.

V and J are TRBV2 and TRBJ1-1; TRBD1 matches 10 bases. The V gene's germline CDR1 is SNHLY and CDR2 FYNNEI. The CDR3 contains 16 residues. Trimming at V came to 4 bases and at J to 1 base, leaving 6 bases not matched to a gene. CDR3 protein: CASSVWDRGTNTEAFF. The DNA for the CDR3 is TGTGCCAGCAGTGTGTGGGACAGGGGTACGAACACTGAAGCTTTCTTT.

The chain links TRBV7-9 to TRBJ2-1, with D maybe TRBD2 (5 bases). CDR3 size: 17 residues. Germline CDR1 and CDR2: SEHNR and FQNEAQ (reference sequence). V lost 4 bases and J 0 bases, leaving 16 bases between the germline ends. As DNA, the CDR3 is TGTGCCAGCAGCTCCCCCCGGACTCAGTTCTCCTACAATGAGCAGTTCTTC. It codes for CASSSPRTQFSYNEQFF.

The V call is TRBV5-5, the J call TRBJ1-2; D is unclear. The CDR3 is 13 residues long. CDR1 is SGHKS and CDR2 is YYEKEE in the germline V gene (reference sequence). V shed 2 bases and J shed 4 bases, with 9 bases lying between them. The CDR3 reads CASSFYGGYGYTF. The CDR3 DNA sequence: TGTGCCAGCAGCTTCTATGGAGGCTATGGCTACACCTTC.

This clone appeared a few times. Written as DNA, the CDR3 is TGTGCCAGCAACAAGAGGGCTAGCGGGAGACTGAGCACAGATACGCAGTATTTT. This translates into CASNKRASGRLSTDTQYF. The chain uses TRBV13 and TRBJ2-3; 10 positions agree with TRBD2. Losses at the gene ends were 7 bases for V and 0 bases for J; bases not matched to a gene: 13. CDR3 length: 18 residues. Germline V gives CDR1 PRHDT, CDR2 FYEKMQ (reference sequence).

The V gene is TRBV11-2, the J gene TRBJ1-1, with 7 positions matching TRBD1. The length of the CDR3 is 15 residues. V lost 3 bases, J lost 7 bases, and 11 bases stayed unmatched. CDR1 is SGHAT, CDR2 FQNNGV, per germline. Here the CDR3 DNA reads TGTGCCAGCAGCTTGGGCCGCCTCGGGACAGTTGAAGCTTTCTTT. Its protein is CASSLGRLGTVEAFF. The whole variable domain, filled in from reference TRBV11-2 and TRBJ1-1, reads EAGVAQSPRYKIIEKRQSVAFWCNPISGHATLYWYQQILGQGPKLLIQFQNNGVVDDSQLPKDRFSAERLKGVDSTLKIQPAKLEDSAVYLCASSLGRLGTVEAFFGQGTRLTVV.

This clone showed up just a few times. J is TRBJ2-6 and V is TRBV3-1 (or the pseudogene TRBV3-2); the D gene is possibly TRBD1 (5 bases). The V end was cut by 3 bases, the J end by 0 bases, with 12 bases between. CDR1 is LGHDT, CDR2 YNNKEL, per germline (reference sequence). This CDR3 region has 17 residues. DNA for the CDR3: TGTGCCAGCAGCCACCTTACAGGTCCCTCTGGGGCCAACGTCCTGACTTTC. It translates to CASSHLTGPSGANVLTF.

This sequence joins TRBV3-1 (or the pseudogene TRBV3-2) and TRBJ2-7, with D perhaps TRBD1 (5 bases). V gave up 3 bases and J gave up 4 bases, with 7 bases separating them. CDR3 length: 12 amino acids. CDR1 and CDR2 from the germline V gene are LGHDT and YNNKEL (reference sequence). CDR3 DNA: TGTGCCAGCAGCCAGACAGTATACGAGCAGTACTTC. It codes for CASSQTVYEQYF.

The chain joins TRBV6-5 to TRBJ1-1, with 7 bases aligning to TRBD1. Germline loops: CDR1 MNHEY, CDR2 SVGAGI. V was pared by 5 bases and J by 2 bases, with 5 bases of the junction left unmatched. The CDR3 length is 14 residues. The CDR3 sequence: CASSPRQGNTEAFF. DNA of the CDR3: TGTGCCAGCAGTCCTCGACAGGGTAACACTGAAGCTTTCTTT.

The sample holds many counts of this clone. V is TRBV14 and J is TRBJ2-5; possibly TRBD1 for D (5 bases). Germline values: CDR1 SGHDN, CDR2 FVKESK. The germline V and J ends were trimmed by 4 bases and 5 bases, with 17 bases remaining between them. This CDR3 is 15 amino acids long. CDR3 nucleotides: TGTGCCAGCAGCCGGGGCCCTTCGCCACGGGAGACCCAGTACTTC. It yields the protein CASSRGPSPRETQYF.

The genes are TRBV5-1 and TRBJ2-7; 9 bases are shared with TRBD2. The CDR3 runs 15 residues. V was clipped by 4 bases and J by 0 bases; unmatched bases: 5. Germline assignment: CDR1 SGHRS and CDR2 YFSETQ. CDR3 in amino acids: CASSDFSGSSYEQYF. In DNA form, the CDR3 reads TGCGCCAGCAGCGACTTTAGCGGGAGCTCCTACGAGCAGTACTTC. The complete variable domain, with remaining parts taken from reference TRBV5-1 and TRBJ2-7, reads KAGVTQTPRYLIKTRGQQVTLSCSPISGHRSVSWYQQTPGQGLQFLFEYFSETQRNKGNFPGRFSGRQFSNSRSEMNVSTLELGDSALYLCASSDFSGSSYEQYFGPGTRLTVT.

The V gene is TRBV18, the J gene TRBJ1-5; 7 nucleotides match TRBD1. The CDR3 has 14 residues. CDR1 and CDR2 (germline): KGHSH, LQKENI. Losses at the gene ends were 4 bases for V and 6 bases for J; bases not matched to a gene: 6. The CDR3 loop is CASSHRGKGQPQHF. In nucleotides, the CDR3 is TGTGCCAGCTCACACAGGGGAAAGGGTCAGCCCCAGCATTTT.

The table lists this clone with a count of one. V gene TRBV29-1 combines with J gene TRBJ2-2; D possibly corresponds to TRBD1 (5 bases). Trimming stripped 1 base from V and 6 bases from J, with 12 bases between. CDR1 and CDR2 (germline): SQVTM, ANQGSEA. The CDR3 has 14 amino acids. CDR3 coding DNA: TGCAGCGTTGAAGGGCAGGGTGGGGCCGGGGAGCTGTTTTTT. It yields the protein CSVEGQGGAGELFF.

The chain links TRBV11-2 to TRBJ2-5, with a possible D match to TRBD1 (9 bases). The CDR3 has 18 residues. V was pared by 7 bases and J by 5 bases, with 29 bases between. Per the germline V gene, CDR1 is SGHAT and CDR2 is FQNNGV. The CDR3 coding sequence is TGTGCCAGCAACGCCTGGACAGGGGCCAGCGGGAGCGTGGAGACCCAGTACTTC. Amino acid sequence: CASNAWTGASGSVETQYF. Based on the CDR3 plus reference TRBV11-2 and TRBJ2-5, the full variable domain is EAGVAQSPRYKIIEKRQSVAFWCNPISGHATLYWYQQILGQGPKLLIQFQNNGVVDDSQLPKDRFSAERLKGVDSTLKIQPAKLEDSAVYLCASNAWTGASGSVETQYFGPGTRLLVL.